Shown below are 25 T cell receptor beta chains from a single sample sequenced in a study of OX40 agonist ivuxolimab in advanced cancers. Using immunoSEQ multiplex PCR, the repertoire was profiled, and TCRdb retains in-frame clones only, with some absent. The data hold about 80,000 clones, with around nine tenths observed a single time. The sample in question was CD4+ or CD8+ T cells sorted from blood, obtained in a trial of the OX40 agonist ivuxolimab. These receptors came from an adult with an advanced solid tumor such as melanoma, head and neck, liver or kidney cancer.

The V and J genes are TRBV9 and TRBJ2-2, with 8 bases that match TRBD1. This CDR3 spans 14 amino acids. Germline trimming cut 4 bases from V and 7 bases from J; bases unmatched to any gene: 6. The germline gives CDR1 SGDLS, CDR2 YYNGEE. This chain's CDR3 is CASSLRQGSGELFF. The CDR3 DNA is TGTGCCAGCAGCCTAAGACAGGGGAGCGGGGAGCTGTTTTTT.

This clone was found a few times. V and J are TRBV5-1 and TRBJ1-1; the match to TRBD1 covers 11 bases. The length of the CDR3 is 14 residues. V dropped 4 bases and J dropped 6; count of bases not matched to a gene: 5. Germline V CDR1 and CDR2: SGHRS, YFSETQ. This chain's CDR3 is CASSPGQGASEAFF. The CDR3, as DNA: TGCGCCAGCAGCCCAGGACAGGGGGCATCTGAAGCTTTCTTT.

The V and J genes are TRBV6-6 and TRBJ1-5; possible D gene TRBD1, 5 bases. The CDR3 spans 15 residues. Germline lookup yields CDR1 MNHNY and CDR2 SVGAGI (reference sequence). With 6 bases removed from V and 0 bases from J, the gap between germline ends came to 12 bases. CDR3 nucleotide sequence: TGTGCCAGCAGCCGAGGGACGGTTAGCAATCAGCCCCAGCATTTT. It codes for CASSRGTVSNQPQHF.

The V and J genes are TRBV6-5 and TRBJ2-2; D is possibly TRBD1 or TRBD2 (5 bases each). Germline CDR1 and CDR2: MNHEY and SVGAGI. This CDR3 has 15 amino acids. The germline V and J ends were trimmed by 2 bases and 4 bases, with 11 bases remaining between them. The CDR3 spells CASSYAGRRTGELFF. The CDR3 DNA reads TGTGCCAGCAGTTACGCAGGGAGACGCACCGGGGAGCTGTTTTTT.

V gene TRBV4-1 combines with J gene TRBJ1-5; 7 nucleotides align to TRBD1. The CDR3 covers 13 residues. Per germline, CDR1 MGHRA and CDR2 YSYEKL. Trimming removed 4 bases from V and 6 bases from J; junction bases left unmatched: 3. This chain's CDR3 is CASSLQGLQPQHF. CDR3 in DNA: TGCGCCAGCAGCCTACAGGGGCTTCAGCCCCAGCATTTT.

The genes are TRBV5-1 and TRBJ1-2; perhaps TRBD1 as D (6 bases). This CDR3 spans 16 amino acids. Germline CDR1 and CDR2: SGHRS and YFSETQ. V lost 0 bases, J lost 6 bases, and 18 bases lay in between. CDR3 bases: TGCGCCAGCAGCTTGGCTGGGACATCTAAAACTGATGGCTACACCTTC. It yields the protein CASSLAGTSKTDGYTF. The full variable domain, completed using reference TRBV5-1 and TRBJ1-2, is KAGVTQTPRYLIKTRGQQVTLSCSPISGHRSVSWYQQTPGQGLQFLFEYFSETQRNKGNFPGRFSGRQFSNSRSEMNVSTLELGDSALYLCASSLAGTSKTDGYTFGSGTRLTVV.

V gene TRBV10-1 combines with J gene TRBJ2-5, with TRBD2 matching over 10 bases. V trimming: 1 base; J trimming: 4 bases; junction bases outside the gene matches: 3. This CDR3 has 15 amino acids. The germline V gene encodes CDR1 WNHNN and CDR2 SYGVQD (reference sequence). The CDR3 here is CASSEFSSGRETQYF. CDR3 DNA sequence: TGCGCCAGCAGTGAGTTTTCTAGCGGGAGAGAGACCCAGTACTTC.

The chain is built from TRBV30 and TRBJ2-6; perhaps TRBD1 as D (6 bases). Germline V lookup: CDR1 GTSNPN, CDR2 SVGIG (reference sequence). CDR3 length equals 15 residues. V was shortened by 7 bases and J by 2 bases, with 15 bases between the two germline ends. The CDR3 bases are TGTGCCTACCGGGACACCCCACCTGGGGCCAACGTCCTGACTTTC. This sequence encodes CAYRDTPPGANVLTF.

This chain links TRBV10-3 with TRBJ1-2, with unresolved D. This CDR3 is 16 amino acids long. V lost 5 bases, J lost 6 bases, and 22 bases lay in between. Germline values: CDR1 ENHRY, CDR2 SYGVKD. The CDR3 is CAISPNSDPGSNGYTF. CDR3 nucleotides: TGTGCCATCAGTCCAAACAGCGATCCCGGCTCAAATGGCTACACCTTC.

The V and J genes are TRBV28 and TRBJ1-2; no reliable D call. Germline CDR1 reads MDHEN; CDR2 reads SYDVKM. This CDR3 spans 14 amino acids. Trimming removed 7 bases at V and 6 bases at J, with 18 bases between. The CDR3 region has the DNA TGTGCCAGCACTAGAGCCGGGAGACTCAATGGCTACACCTTC. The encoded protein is CASTRAGRLNGYTF.

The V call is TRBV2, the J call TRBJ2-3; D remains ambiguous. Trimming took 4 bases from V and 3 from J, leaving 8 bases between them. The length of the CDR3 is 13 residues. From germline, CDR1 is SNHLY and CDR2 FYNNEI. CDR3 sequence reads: CASSGPFTDTQYF. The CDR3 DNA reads TGTGCCAGCAGTGGCCCGTTTACAGATACGCAGTATTTT.

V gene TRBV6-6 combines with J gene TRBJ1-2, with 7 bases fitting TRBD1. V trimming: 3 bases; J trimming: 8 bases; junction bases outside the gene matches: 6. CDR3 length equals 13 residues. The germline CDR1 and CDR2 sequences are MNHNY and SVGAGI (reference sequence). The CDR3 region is CASSYQGGSGYTF. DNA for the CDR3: TGTGCCAGCAGTTATCAGGGGGGGTCAGGCTACACCTTC.

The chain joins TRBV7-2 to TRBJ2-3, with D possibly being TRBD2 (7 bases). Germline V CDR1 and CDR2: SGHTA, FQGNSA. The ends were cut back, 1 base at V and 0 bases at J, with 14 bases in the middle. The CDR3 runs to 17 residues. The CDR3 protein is CASSLVRGLSSTDTQYF. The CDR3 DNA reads TGTGCCAGCAGCTTAGTGCGGGGGCTGTCTAGCACAGATACGCAGTATTTT.

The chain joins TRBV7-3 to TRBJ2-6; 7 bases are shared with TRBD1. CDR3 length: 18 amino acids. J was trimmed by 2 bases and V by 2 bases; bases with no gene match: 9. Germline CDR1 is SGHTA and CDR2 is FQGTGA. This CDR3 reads CASSLGVTGAPGANVLTF. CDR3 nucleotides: TGTGCCAGCAGCTTAGGGGTTACAGGGGCTCCTGGGGCCAACGTCCTGACTTTC.

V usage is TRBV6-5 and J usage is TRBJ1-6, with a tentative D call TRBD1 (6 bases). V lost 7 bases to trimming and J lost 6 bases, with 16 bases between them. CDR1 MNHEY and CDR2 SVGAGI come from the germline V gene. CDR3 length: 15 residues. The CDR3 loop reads CASIPRTGSNSPLHF. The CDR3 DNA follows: TGTGCCAGCATCCCTCGTACAGGGTCTAATTCACCCCTCCACTTT.

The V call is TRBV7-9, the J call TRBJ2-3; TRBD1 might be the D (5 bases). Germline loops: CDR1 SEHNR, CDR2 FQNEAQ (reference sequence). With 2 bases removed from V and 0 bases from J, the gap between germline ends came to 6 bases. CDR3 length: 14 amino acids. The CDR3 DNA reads TGTGCCAGCAGCTTATCAGGGAGCACAGATACGCAGTATTTT. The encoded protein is CASSLSGSTDTQYF.

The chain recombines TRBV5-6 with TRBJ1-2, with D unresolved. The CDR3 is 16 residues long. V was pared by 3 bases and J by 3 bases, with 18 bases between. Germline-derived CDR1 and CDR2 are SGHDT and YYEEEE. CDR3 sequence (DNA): TGTGCCAGCAGCTCCCCGAGGAGGGCCGACTACTATGGCTACACCTTC. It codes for CASSSPRRADYYGYTF.

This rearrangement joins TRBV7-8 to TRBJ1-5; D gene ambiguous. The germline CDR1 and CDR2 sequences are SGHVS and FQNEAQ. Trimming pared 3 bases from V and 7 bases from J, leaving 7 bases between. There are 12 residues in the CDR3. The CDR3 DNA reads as TGTGCCAGCAGCTTCTATGGGCAGCCCCAGCATTTT. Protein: CASSFYGQPQHF.

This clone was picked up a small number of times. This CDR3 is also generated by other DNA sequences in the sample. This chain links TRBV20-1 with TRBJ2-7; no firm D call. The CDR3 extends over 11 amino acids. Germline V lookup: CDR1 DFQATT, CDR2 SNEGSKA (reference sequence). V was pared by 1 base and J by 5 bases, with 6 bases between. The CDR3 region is CSARVVNEQYF. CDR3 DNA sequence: TGCAGTGCTAGAGTAGTTAACGAGCAGTACTTC.

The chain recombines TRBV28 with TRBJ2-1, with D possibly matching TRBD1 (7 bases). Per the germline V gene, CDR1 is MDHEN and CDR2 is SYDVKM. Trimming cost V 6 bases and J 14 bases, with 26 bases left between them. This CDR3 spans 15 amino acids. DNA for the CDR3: TGTGCCAGCAGGGAGACAGGGTTTCTCGCGGGAAGGGAGTTCTTC. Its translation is CASRETGFLAGREFF.

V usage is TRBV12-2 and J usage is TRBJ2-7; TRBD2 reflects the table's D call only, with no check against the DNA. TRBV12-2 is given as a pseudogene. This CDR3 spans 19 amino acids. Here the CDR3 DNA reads TGTGCAAGTCGCTCCCGCCTTTACCCATCGGGACTAGGGGACTACGAGCAGTACTTC. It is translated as CASRSRLYPSGLGDYEQYF.

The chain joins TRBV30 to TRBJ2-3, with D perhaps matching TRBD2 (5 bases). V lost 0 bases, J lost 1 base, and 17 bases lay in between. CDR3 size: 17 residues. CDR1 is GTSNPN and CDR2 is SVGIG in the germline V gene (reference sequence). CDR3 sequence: CAWSVALGLGGTDTQYF. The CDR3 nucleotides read TGTGCCTGGAGTGTAGCCCTAGGACTCGGGGGCACAGATACGCAGTATTTT.

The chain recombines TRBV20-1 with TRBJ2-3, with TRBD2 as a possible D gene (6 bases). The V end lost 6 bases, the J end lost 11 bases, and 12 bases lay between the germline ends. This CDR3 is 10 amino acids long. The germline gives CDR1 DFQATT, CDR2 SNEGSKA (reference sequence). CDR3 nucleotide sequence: TGCAGTGCCGCGGGGCGTAGGCAGTATTTT. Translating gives CSAAGRRQYF.

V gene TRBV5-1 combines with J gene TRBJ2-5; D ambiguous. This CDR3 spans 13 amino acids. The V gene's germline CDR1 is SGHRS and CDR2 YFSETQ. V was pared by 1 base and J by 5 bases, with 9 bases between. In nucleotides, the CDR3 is TGCGCCAGCAGCTTGAGGGATGGGGAGACCCAGTACTTC. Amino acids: CASSLRDGETQYF.

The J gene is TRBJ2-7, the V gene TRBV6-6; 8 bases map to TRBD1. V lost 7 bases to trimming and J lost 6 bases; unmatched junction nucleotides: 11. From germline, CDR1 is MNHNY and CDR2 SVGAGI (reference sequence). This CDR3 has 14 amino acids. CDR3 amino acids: CASTQTGTGGEQYF. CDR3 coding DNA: TGTGCCAGCACACAGACCGGGACAGGTGGCGAGCAGTACTTC.